The clone carrying this T cell receptor beta chain was counted between two and nine times. These data belong to a study of blood T cell repertoires in COVID-19. Background on the study: The analysed material was cDNA or gDNA that came from T cells, B-cell-depleted T cells, or PBMCs.

Seattle enrolled patients during active infection and tracked them longitudinally. Authors' methods: Researchers report that nucleated cell counts were estimated from reference gene primer amplification. The assay was immunoSEQ multiplex PCR, and TCRdb's table has in-frame clones only and misses some. The DNA gave D and trimming, while V, J and clone size come from that table. The repertoire holds around 120,000 clones, with more than 75% as singletons. The CDR3 runs to 11 residues. The germline CDR1 and CDR2 sequences are SNHLY and FYNNEI. Trimming shortened V by 9 bases and J by 10 bases, and 13 bases separated the two germline ends.

The sequence came from a man aged 60 to 75 with COVID-19, enrolled during active disease. The sequencing sample was made of peripheral blood. This sequence joins TRBV2 and TRBJ2-1; D not resolved. CDR3 nucleotides: TGTGCCAGTCGTTACCACGGGGAGCAGTTCTTC. Protein: CASRYHGEQFF.